The present T cell receptor (beta chain) was sequenced within a study of blood T cell repertoires in COVID-19. Study-wide context: Acute and convalescent COVID-19 specimens originated in the United States, Italy and Spain. Sample material is recorded as cDNA or gDNA derived from T cells, B-cell-depleted T cells, or PBMCs.

Germline-derived CDR1 and CDR2 are SGHTA and FQGNSA. This CDR3 has 15 amino acids. After removal of 4 bases from V and 8 bases from J, the junction contained 11 bases not matched to a gene. Per the original data handling: Estimated nucleated cell counts came from reference gene primer amplification. Data came from immunoSEQ multiplex PCR; TCRdb stores just in-frame clones and leaves some out. From that table come the V and J calls and clone size; the DNA was used to work out D and trimming. The data hold about 59,000 clones, with around 87% observed a single time. The source material was peripheral blood. The rearrangement joins TRBV7-2 to TRBJ1-2; 9 bases fit TRBD1. This receptor was obtained from a man aged 55 to 70 with active or convalescent COVID-19. The CDR3 nucleotides are TGTGCCAGCAGCTCCGGTGTAAGGACAGGGGCGGGCTACACCTTC. This translates into CASSSGVRTGAGYTF.